This T cell receptor (beta chain) came from a study of T cell repertoires in cytomegalovirus infection. TCRdb analysed the reads with MiXCR anew, one entry per CDR3 protein. The sample shows some 300,000 distinct CDR3 sequences, roughly a tenth of them seen only once. Trimming stripped 4 bases from V and 4 bases from J, with 10 bases between. Looked up from germline, CDR1 is DFQATT and CDR2 is SNEGSKA (reference sequence). This CDR3 region has 12 residues. This clonotype was picked up many times. Material for sequencing was PBMCs. The receptor's source is a human donor in good health (CMV status not recorded). Some clones in this sample may be carry-over from other donors' samples. V gene TRBV20-1 combines with J gene TRBJ1-2, with D possibly being TRBD1 (5 bases). Here the CDR3 DNA reads TGCAGTGCTACGGGGCTTGCCTATGGCTACACCTTC. It specifies CSATGLAYGYTF.